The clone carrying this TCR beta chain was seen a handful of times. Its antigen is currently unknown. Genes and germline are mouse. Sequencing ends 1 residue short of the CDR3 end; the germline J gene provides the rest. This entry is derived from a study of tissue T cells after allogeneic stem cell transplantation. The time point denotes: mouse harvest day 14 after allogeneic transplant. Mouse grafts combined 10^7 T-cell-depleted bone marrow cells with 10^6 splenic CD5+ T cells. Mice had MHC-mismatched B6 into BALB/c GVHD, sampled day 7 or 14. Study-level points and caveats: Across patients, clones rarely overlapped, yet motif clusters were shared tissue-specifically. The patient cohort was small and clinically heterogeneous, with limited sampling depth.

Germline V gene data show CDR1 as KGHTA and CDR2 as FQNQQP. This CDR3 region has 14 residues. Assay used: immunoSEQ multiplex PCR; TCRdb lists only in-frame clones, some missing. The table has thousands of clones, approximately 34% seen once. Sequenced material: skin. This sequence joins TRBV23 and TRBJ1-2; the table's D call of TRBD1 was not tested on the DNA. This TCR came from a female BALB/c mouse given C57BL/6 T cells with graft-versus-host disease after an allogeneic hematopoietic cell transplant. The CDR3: CSSSQTGSNSDYTF. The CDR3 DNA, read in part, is TGCTCCAGCAGTCAAACAGGGTCAAACTCCGACTACACC.